A selection of T cell receptor beta chains follows, all from one sample in a study of T cell responses to AZD1222 COVID-19 vaccine. The table came from immunoSEQ multiplex PCR; TCRdb's copy has only in-frame clones and leaves some out. The repertoire holds approximately 94,000 clones, with approximately 87% as singletons. Material: peripheral blood, obtained on day 0 of MenACWY control vaccination. Every receptor here comes from an adult in good health. The conserved cysteine and the conserved F or W are not part of the CDR3 here. The size field is filled for only some rows; it gives once, few, many or a size class.

TRBJ1-2 - TRBV6-5 ASSSLGGRYGYT
TRBJ2-1 - TRBV29-1 SVGVAYNEQF
TRBJ2-3 - TRBV28 AAYHRDSIIGSTDTQY
TRBJ1-2 - TRBV30 AWSDGVNYGYT
TRBJ2-1 - TRBV5-6 ASSSGGSYNEQF
TRBJ1-2 - TRBV5-1 ASSWGGGRPTNYGYT
TRBJ1-4 - TRBV5-1 ASSLIPATNEKLF
TRBJ1-2 - TRBV5-1 ASSPGQRNSYGYT
TRBJ1-5 - TRBV2 ASKTGTLSNQPQH
TRBJ2-5 - TRBV5-4 ASSLWDRETQY
TRBJ2-7 - TRBV18 ASSPGTGVYEQY
TRBJ1-2 - TRBV28 ASSFPRDRGGNGYT
TRBJ1-4 - TRBV19 ASSTGLSEKLF
TRBJ2-7 - TRBV28 ASSSIDGQGPLAYEQY
TRBJ2-2 - TRBV29-1 SVVGQAGTGELF
TRBJ1-1 - TRBV11-2 ASSLQGVAEAF
TRBJ1-1 - TRBV5-4 ASTTGDVNTEAF
TRBJ2-7 once TRBV28 ASSPTQWGGSYEQY
TRBJ1-1 - TRBV9 ASSVAAENTEAF
TRBJ2-2 once TRBV19 ASSLKTGNTGELF
TRBJ2-7 - TRBV7-2 ASSYRGQGYYEQY
TRBJ2-5 - TRBV5-4 ASSTTSGRVETQY
TRBJ1-1 - TRBV29-1 SGGTGGPEAF
TRBJ2-1 - TRBV7-9 ASSSIGDSNNEQF
TRBJ2-5 - TRBV18 ASSPDREETQY
TRBJ2-2 - TRBV28 ASSFPRTLSRELF
TRBJ2-1 once TRBV9 ASSAGLAGGPSEQF
TRBJ1-5 - TRBV27 ASSWDGSAWQH
TRBJ2-2 - TRBV7-3 ASAGGNTGELF
TRBJ2-5 - TRBV19 ASSIPGLGEGAQY
TRBJ2-1 once TRBV3-1/TRBV3-2 ASSLQRGSYNEQF
TRBJ2-5 - TRBV30 AWGAGGQETQY
TRBJ1-2 - TRBV5-1 ASSLANRGDYGYT
TRBJ2-6 - TRBV7-2 ASSPRGGAPTGANVLT
TRBJ2-7 - TRBV6-1 ASSWSRTYEQY
TRBJ2-2 few TRBV7-8 ASSIGTSVSWGTGELF
TRBJ1-2 few TRBV5-1 ASSLVGPLEGYT
TRBJ1-5 once TRBV27 ASNSGRGLNNQPQH
TRBJ2-7 - TRBV4-3 ASSQDVEYEQY